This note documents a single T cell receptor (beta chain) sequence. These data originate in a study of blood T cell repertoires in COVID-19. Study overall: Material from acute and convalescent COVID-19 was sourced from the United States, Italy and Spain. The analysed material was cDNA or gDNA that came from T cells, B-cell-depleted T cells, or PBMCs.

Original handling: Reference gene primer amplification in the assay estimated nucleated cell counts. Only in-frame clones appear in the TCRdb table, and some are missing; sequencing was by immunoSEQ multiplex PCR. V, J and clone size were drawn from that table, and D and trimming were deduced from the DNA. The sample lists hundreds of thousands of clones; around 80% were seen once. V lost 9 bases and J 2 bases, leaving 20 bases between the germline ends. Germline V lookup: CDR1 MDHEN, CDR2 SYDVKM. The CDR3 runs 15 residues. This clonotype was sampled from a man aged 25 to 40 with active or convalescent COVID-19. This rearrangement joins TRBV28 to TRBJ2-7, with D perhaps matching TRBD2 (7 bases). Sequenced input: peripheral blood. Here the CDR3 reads CARVGGPARTYEQYF. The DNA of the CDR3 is TGTGCCAGGGTGGGGGGGCCAGCAAGAACCTACGAGCAGTACTTC.